This T cell receptor beta chain derives from a study of T cells in Graves' hyperthyroidism and ophthalmopathy. Across the study: Before any treatment, at initial diagnosis, peripheral blood was collected.

The PBMCs had their origin in roughly 10 ml of fresh peripheral blood. The CDR3 regions of TCR beta were amplified from RNA transcripts. The TCR CDR3 was amplified in a first-round RT-PCR using the HTBI primer set. TCRdb reprocessed the multiplex PCR reads with MiXCR, giving one entry per CDR3 protein. The profile shows more than 450,000 distinct CDR3 sequences, less than 15% of them singletons. Study-wide results and limits: Peripheral blood also featured most of the thyroid clonotypes expanded above 0.001.

Concerning this clonotype: Its matching antigen is unknown.

Source material: blood. This receptor was taken from a middle-aged woman with Graves' hyperthyroidism.

CDR3 loop: CASSVFTGLDTQYF. For the CDR3, the DNA is TGTGCCAGCAGCGTATTTACAGGGTTAGATACGCAGTATTTT. The chain carries TRBV9 and TRBJ2-3; possibly TRBD1 for D (6 bases). Per the germline V gene, CDR1 is SGDLS and CDR2 is YYNGEE. The CDR3 extends over 14 amino acids. Trimming cost V 1 base and J 5 bases, with 11 bases left between them.